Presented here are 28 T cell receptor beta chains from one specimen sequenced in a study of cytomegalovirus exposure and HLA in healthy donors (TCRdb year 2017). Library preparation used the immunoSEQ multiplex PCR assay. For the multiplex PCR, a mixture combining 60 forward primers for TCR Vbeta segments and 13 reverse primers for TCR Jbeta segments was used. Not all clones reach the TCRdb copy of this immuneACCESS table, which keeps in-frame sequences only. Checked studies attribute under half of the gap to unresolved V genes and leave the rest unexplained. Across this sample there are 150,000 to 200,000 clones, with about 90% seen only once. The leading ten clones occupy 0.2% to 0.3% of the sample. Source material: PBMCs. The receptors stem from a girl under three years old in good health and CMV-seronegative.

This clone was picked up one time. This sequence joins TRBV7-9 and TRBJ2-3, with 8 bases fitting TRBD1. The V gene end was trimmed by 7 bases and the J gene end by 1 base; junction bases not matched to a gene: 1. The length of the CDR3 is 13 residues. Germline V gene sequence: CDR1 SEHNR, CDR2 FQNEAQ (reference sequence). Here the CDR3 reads CASTGQGTDTQYF. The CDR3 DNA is TGTGCCAGCACGGGACAGGGCACAGATACGCAGTATTTT.

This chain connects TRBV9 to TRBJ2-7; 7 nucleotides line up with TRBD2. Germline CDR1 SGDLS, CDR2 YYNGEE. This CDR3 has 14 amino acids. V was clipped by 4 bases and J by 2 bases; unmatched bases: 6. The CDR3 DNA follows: TGTGCCAGCAGCCCCCGCCTAGCGGCCTACGAGCAGTACTTC. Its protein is CASSPRLAAYEQYF.

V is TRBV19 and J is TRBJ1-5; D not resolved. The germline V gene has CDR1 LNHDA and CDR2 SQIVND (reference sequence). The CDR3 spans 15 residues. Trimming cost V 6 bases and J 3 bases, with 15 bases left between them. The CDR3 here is CASSAWEGPNQPQHF. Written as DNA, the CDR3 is TGTGCCAGTAGCGCGTGGGAGGGTCCCAATCAGCCCCAGCATTTT. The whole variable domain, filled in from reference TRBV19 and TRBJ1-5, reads DGGITQSPKYLFRKEGQNVTLSCEQNLNHDAMYWYRQDPGQGLRLIYYSQIVNDFQKGDIAEGYSVSREKKESFPLTVTSAQKNPTAFYLCASSAWEGPNQPQHFGDGTRLSIL.

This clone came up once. The CDR3 DNA sequence: TGTGCCAGCAGCTTGGAGGGCAGGGGATTAGCTGAGCAGTTCTTC. Translated, it gives CASSLEGRGLAEQFF. V is TRBV5-6 and J is TRBJ2-1; possible D gene TRBD1, 6 bases. Germline CDR1 reads SGHDT; CDR2 reads YYEEEE. The CDR3 has 15 amino acids. V lost 0 bases and J lost 9, with 16 bases in between.

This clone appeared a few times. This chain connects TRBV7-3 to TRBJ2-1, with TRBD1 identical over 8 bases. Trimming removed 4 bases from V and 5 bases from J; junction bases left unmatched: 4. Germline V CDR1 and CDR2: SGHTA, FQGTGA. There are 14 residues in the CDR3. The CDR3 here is CASSSQTGDNEQFF. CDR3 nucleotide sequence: TGTGCCAGCAGCTCCCAGACAGGGGACAATGAGCAGTTCTTC. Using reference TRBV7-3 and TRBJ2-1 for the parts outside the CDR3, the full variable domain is GAGVSQTPSNKVTEKGKYVELRCDPISGHTALYWYRQSLGQGPEFLIYFQGTGAADDSGLPNDRFFAVRPEGSVSTLKIQRTERGDSAVYLCASSSQTGDNEQFFGPGTRLTVL.

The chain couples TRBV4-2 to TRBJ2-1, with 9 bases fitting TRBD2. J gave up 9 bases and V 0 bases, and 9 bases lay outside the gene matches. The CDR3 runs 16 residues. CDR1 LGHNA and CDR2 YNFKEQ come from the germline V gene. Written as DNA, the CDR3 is TGTGCCAGCAGCCAAGATACGGCGGGAGGGCCGGGTGAGCAGTTCTTC. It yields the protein CASSQDTAGGPGEQFF.

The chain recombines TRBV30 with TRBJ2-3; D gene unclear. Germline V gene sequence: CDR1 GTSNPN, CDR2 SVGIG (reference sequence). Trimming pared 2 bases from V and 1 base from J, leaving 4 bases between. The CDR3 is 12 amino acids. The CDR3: CAWSPGTDTQYF. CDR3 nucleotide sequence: TGTGCCTGGAGTCCCGGCACAGATACGCAGTATTTT.

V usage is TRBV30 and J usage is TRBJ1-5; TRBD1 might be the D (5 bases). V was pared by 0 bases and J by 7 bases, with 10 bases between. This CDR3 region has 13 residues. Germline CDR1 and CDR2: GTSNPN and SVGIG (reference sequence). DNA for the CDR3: TGTGCCTGGAGTGTGGGGGAGGGACAGCCCCAGCATTTT. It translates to CAWSVGEGQPQHF.

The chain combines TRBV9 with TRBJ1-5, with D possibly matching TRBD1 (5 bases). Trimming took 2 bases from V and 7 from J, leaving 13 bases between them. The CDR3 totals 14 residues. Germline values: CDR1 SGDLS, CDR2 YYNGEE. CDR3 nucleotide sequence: TGTGCCAGCAGCGTGGGGGACTGGGGCCAGCCCCAGCATTTT. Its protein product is CASSVGDWGQPQHF.

Written as DNA, the CDR3 is TGTGCCAGTAGTATAGGGGGGGGGAATTGGATAGATACGCAGTATTTT. Protein product: CASSIGGGNWIDTQYF. This chain connects TRBV19 to TRBJ2-3; 7 bases fit TRBD2. J gave up 5 bases and V 1 base, and 9 bases lay outside the gene matches. The germline CDR1 and CDR2 sequences are LNHDA and SQIVND (reference sequence). The CDR3 covers 16 residues.

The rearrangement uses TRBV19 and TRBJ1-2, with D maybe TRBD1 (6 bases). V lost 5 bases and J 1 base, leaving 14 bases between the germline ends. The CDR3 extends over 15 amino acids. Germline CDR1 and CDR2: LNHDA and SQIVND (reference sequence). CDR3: CASSGDRPDNYGYTF. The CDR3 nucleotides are TGTGCCAGTAGTGGAGACAGGCCAGATAACTATGGCTACACCTTC.

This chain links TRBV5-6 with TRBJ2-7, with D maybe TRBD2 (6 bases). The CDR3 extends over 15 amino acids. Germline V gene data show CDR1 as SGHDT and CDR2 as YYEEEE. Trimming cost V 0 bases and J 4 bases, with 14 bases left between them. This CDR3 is CASSLGSLGGYEQYF. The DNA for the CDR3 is TGTGCCAGCAGCTTGGGCTCACTCGGGGGTTACGAGCAGTACTTC.

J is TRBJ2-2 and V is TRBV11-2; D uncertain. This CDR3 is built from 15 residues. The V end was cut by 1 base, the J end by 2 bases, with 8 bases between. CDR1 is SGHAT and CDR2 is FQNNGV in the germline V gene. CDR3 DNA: TGTGCCAGCAGCTTAGTCAAGAGAAACACCGGGGAGCTGTTTTTT. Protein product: CASSLVKRNTGELFF.

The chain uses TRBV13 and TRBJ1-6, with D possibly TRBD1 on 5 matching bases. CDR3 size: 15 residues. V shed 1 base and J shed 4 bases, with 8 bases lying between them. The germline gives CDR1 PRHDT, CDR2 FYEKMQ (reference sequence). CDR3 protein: CASSLEPGYNSPLHF. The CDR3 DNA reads TGTGCCAGCAGCTTAGAGCCAGGGTATAATTCACCCCTCCACTTT.

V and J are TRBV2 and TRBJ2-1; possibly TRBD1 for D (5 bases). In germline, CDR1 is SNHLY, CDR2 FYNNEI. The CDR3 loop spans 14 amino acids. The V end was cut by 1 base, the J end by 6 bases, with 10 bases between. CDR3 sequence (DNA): TGTGCCAGCAGTGAAGGCAGCAGGGTCAATGAGCAGTTCTTC. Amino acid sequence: CASSEGSRVNEQFF.

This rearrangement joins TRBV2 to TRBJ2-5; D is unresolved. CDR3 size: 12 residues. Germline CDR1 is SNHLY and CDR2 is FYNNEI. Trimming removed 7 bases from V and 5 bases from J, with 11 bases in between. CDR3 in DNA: TGTGCCAGCACCCTACCCCTGGAGACCCAGTACTTC. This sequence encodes CASTLPLETQYF. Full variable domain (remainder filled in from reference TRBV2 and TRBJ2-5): EPEVTQTPSHQVTQMGQEVILRCVPISNHLYFYWYRQILGQKVEFLVSFYNNEISEKSEIFDDQFSVERPDGSNFTLKIRSTKLEDSAMYFCASTLPLETQYFGPGTRLLVL.

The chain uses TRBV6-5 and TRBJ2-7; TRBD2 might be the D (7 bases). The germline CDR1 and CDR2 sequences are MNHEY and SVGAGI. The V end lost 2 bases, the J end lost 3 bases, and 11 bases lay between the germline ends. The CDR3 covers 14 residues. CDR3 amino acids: CASSYGGGLYEQYF. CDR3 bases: TGTGCCAGCAGTTACGGGGGGGGGCTCTACGAGCAGTACTTC.

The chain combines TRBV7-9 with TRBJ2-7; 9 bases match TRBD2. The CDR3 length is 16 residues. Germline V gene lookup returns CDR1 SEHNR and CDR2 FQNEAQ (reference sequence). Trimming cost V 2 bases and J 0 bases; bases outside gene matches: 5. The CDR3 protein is CASSLYGAGGSYEQYF. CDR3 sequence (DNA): TGTGCCAGCAGCTTATACGGAGCGGGAGGCTCCTACGAGCAGTACTTC.

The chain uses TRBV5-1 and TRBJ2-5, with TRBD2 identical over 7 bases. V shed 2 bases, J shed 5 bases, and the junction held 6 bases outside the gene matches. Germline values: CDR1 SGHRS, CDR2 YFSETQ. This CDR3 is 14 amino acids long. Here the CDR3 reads CASSFGRGGETQYF. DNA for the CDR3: TGCGCCAGCAGCTTTGGGAGGGGTGGCGAGACCCAGTACTTC. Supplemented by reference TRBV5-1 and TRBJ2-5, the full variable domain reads KAGVTQTPRYLIKTRGQQVTLSCSPISGHRSVSWYQQTPGQGLQFLFEYFSETQRNKGNFPGRFSGRQFSNSRSEMNVSTLELGDSALYLCASSFGRGGETQYFGPGTRLLVL.

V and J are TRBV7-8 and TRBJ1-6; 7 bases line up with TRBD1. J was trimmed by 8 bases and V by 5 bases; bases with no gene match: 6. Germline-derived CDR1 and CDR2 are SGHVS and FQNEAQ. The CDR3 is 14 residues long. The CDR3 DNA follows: TGTGCCAGCAGCACCCGAGACAGGGATTCACCCCTCCACTTT. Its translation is CASSTRDRDSPLHF.

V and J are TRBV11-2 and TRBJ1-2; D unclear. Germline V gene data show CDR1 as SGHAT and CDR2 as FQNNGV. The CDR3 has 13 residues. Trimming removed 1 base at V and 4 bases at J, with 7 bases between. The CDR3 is CASSLGSGYGYTF. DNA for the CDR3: TGTGCCAGCAGCTTAGGCAGTGGCTATGGCTACACCTTC.

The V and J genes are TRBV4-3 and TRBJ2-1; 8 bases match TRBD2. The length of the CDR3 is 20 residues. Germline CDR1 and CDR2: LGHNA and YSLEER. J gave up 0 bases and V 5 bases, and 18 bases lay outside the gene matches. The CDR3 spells CASSARHYVPGTSSYNEQFF. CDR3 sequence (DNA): TGCGCCAGCAGCGCAAGACACTACGTTCCCGGGACTAGCTCCTACAATGAGCAGTTCTTC.

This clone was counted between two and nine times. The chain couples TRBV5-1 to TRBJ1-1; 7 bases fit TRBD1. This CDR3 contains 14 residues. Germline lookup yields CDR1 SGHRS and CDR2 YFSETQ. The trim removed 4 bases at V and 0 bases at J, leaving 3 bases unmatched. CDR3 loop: CASSLGTVNTEAFF. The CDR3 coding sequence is TGCGCCAGCAGCCTGGGGACAGTGAACACTGAAGCTTTCTTT.

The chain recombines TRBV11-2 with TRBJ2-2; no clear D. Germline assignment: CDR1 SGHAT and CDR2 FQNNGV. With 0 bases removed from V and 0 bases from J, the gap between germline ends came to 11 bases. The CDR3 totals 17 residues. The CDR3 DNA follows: TGTGCCAGCAGCTTAGATAATCCAGGTTCGAACACCGGGGAGCTGTTTTTT. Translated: CASSLDNPGSNTGELFF.

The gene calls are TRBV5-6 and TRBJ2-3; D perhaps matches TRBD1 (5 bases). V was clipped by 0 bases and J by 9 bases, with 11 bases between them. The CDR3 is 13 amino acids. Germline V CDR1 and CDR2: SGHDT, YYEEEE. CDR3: CASSLDPGPTQYF. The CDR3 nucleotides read TGTGCCAGCAGCTTGGATCCAGGGCCAACGCAGTATTTT.

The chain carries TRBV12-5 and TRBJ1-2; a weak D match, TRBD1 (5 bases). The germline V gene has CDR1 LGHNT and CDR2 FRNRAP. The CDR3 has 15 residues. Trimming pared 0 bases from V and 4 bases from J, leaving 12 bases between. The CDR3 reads CASGLVRGDGYGYTF. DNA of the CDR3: TGTGCTAGTGGTTTGGTACGGGGGGACGGCTATGGCTACACCTTC. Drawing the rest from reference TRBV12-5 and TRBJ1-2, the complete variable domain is DARVTQTPRHKVTEMGQEVTMRCQPILGHNTVFWYRQTMMQGLELLAYFRNRAPLDDSGMPKDRFSAEMPDATLATLKIQPSEPRDSAVYFCASGLVRGDGYGYTFGSGTRLTVV.

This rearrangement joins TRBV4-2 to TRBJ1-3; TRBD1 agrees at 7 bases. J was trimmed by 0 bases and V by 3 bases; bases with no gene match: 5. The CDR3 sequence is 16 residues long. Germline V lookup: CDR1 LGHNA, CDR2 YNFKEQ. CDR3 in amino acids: CASSHRGTDSGNTIYF. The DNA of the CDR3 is TGTGCCAGCAGCCACCGCGGGACAGACTCTGGAAACACCATATATTTT.

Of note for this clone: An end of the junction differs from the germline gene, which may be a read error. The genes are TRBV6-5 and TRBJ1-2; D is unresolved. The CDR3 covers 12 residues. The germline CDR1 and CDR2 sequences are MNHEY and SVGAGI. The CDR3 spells CATSYLNYGYTF. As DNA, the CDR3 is TGTGCCACCAGTTACCTGAACTATGGCTACACCTTC.